Listed here are 24 T cell receptor beta chains from one sample, sequenced in a study of human T cells and chemical hapten exposure (dated by TCRdb to about 2021). The library was generated by RACE. The run used a NextSeq 500. The public sequencing data were trimmed at Q25 with fastp and processed into clonotypes with MiXCR by TCRdb, which kept only in-frame beta chains. Here each entry gathers all rows of one CDR3 protein and keeps the most common genes and DNA. This sample holds 75,000 to 100,000 distinct CDR3 sequences; 12% were observed only once. Of the sample, roughly 3.6% falls within the top ten clones. According to the study, the label for this sample's time point signals: patch test 1, 2 weeks after DPC sensitization. Per the publication, the treatment or condition label means: therapeutic diphenylcyclopropenone sensitization with weekly scalp DPC. Sequenced here: whole blood, sampled in connection with sensitization to the hapten diphenylcyclopropenone (DPC). The receptors were sampled from a woman aged 55-69 years with alopecia areata. Some clones in this sample may be carry-over from other donors' samples.

This clonotype was observed many times. The J gene is TRBJ2-7, the V gene TRBV11-2; 9 positions agree with TRBD1. CDR1 is SGHAT and CDR2 is FQNNGV in the germline V gene. V lost 0 bases, J lost 4 bases, and 4 bases stayed unmatched. CDR3 length: 15 amino acids. The CDR3 nucleotides are TGTGCCAGCAGCTTAGATGGGACAGGGACTTACGAGCAGTACTTC. Encoded protein: CASSLDGTGTYEQYF.

This clonotype appeared a few times. The gene calls are TRBV6-1 and TRBJ2-3; D is possibly TRBD2 (5 bases). V was clipped by 2 bases and J by 3 bases, with 12 bases between them. The CDR3 contains 15 residues. Germline CDR1 is MNHNS and CDR2 is SASEGT. The CDR3 DNA follows: TGTGCCAGCAGTGAATGGGGTCCGGGAACAGATACGCAGTATTTT. Translating it yields CASSEWGPGTDTQYF.

This clonotype was seen ten or more times. CDR3 protein: CSATGQLNYGYTF. Written as DNA, the CDR3 is TGCAGTGCTACCGGACAGCTCAACTATGGCTACACCTTC. The J gene is TRBJ1-2, the V gene TRBV20-1; TRBD1 is a possible D gene (6 bases). Germline V gene sequence: CDR1 DFQATT, CDR2 SNEGSKA (reference sequence). This CDR3 region has 13 residues. Deletions cut 4 bases from V and 2 bases from J, with 11 bases between.

This clonotype has at least ten counts. The V gene is TRBV9, the J gene TRBJ1-1; D not resolved. Trimming took 3 bases from V and 2 from J, leaving 8 bases between them. Germline CDR1 reads SGDLS; CDR2 reads YYNGEE. CDR3 length: 13 amino acids. The CDR3 coding sequence is TGTGCCAGCAGCGGGCCGGAAAACACTGAAGCTTTCTTT. Translating it yields CASSGPENTEAFF. Complete variable domain (other parts from reference TRBV9 and TRBJ1-1): DSGVTQTPKHLITATGQRVTLRCSPRSGDLSVYWYQQSLDQGLQFLIQYYNGEERAKGNILERFSAQQFPDLHSELNLSSLELGDSALYFCASSGPENTEAFFGQGTRLTVV.

This clonotype was counted ten times or more. The gene calls are TRBV2 and TRBJ2-5; a weak D match, TRBD2 (7 bases). In germline, CDR1 is SNHLY, CDR2 FYNNEI. V gave up 8 bases and J gave up 0 bases, with 22 bases separating them. The CDR3 has 17 amino acids. For the CDR3, the DNA is TGTGCCAGCCGAGAGGGGGTAGGCGGGGGATACCAAGAGACCCAGTACTTC. Translation: CASREGVGGGYQETQYF.

J is TRBJ2-1 and V is TRBV30; D tentatively fits TRBD1 or TRBD2 (6 bases each). CDR1 is GTSNPN, CDR2 SVGIG, per germline (reference sequence). Deletions cut 8 bases from V and 6 bases from J, with 14 bases between. The CDR3 length is 12 residues. The CDR3: CASRGQTNEQFF. The CDR3 nucleotides are TGTGCCAGCCGGGGGCAAACCAATGAGCAGTTCTTC.

This rearrangement joins TRBV5-1 to TRBJ2-2, with D hard to call. The germline V and J ends were trimmed by 4 bases and 2 bases, with 12 bases remaining between them. This CDR3 is built from 15 residues. Looked up from germline, CDR1 is SGHRS and CDR2 is YFSETQ. CDR3: CASSQGPVNTGELFF. DNA for the CDR3: TGCGCCAGCAGCCAAGGGCCCGTTAACACCGGGGAGCTGTTTTTT.

V and J are TRBV10-3 and TRBJ1-2; TRBD1 matches at 10 bases. The V and J ends lost 4 bases and 2 bases, in that order; junction bases with no gene match: 1. The length of the CDR3 is 14 residues. Germline V CDR1 and CDR2: ENHRY, SYGVKD. The CDR3 DNA sequence: TGTGCCATCAGTGTGGGACAGGGGAACTATGGCTACACCTTC. Its translation is CAISVGQGNYGYTF.

In this sample, this clonotype turned up many times. The chain links TRBV29-1 to TRBJ1-1; TRBD1 matches 7 bases. Trimming at V came to 3 bases and at J to 1 base, leaving 2 bases not matched to a gene. The CDR3 is made up of 13 amino acids. Germline assignment: CDR1 SQVTM and CDR2 ANQGSEA. The CDR3 DNA is TGCAGCGTTGATCAGGGGGGGAACACTGAAGCTTTCTTT. Residues: CSVDQGGNTEAFF.

V and J are TRBV24-1 and TRBJ2-7, with 7 bases that match TRBD2. V lost 9 bases, J lost 6 bases, and 1 base stayed unmatched. The CDR3 covers 10 residues. The V gene's germline CDR1 is KGHDR and CDR2 SFDVKD. CDR3 residues: CATGGGEQYF. The CDR3 DNA follows: TGTGCCACCGGCGGGGGCGAGCAGTACTTC.

The chain has TRBV29-1 and TRBJ1-5; unclear D gene. Germline-derived CDR1 and CDR2 are SQVTM and ANQGSEA. The CDR3 has 11 residues. The CDR3 nucleotides read TGCAGTGTTACCATGGCCGGGGCCCAGCATTTT. Its translation is CSVTMAGAQHF.

This clonotype has more than one count but fewer than ten. The CDR3 DNA reads as TGTGCCAGCAGTTCCGGGACCGCGAACACCGGGGAGCTGTTTTTT. Its protein is CASSSGTANTGELFF. This chain links TRBV6-2 or TRBV6-3 with TRBJ2-2; D may correspond to TRBD1 or TRBD2 (5 bases each). This CDR3 is built from 15 residues. Germline loops: CDR1 MNHEY, CDR2 SVGEGT. V shed 4 bases and J shed 0 bases, with 9 bases lying between them.

This clonotype was picked up a small number of times. The genes are TRBV18 and TRBJ1-4; unclear D gene. The ends were cut back, 2 bases at V and 7 bases at J, with 11 bases in the middle. The CDR3 contains 14 residues. Germline V gene lookup returns CDR1 KGHSH and CDR2 LQKENI. This CDR3 is CASSPTQLSEKLFF. CDR3 DNA sequence: TGTGCCAGCTCACCAACCCAATTGTCTGAAAAACTGTTTTTT. Combining the CDR3 with reference TRBV18 and TRBJ1-4 gives the whole variable domain NAGVMQNPRHLVRRRGQEARLRCSPMKGHSHVYWYRQLPEEGLKFMVYLQKENIIDESGMPKERFSAEFPKEGPSILRIQQVVRGDSAAYFCASSPTQLSEKLFFGSGTQLSVL.

This clonotype was seen many times. V and J are TRBV7-9 and TRBJ1-2, with 7 bases fitting TRBD1. This CDR3 has 15 residues. Germline V gene sequence: CDR1 SEHNR, CDR2 FQNEAQ (reference sequence). The V gene end was trimmed by 5 bases and the J gene end by 4 bases; junction bases not matched to a gene: 10. The CDR3 DNA reads TGTGCCAGCAGCCCACTTCAGACAGGGATCTATGGCTACACCTTC. This gives the protein CASSPLQTGIYGYTF.

This clonotype showed up just a few times. The DNA of the CDR3 is TGTGCCAGCAGTTTATCAGGGGGTCAGCCCCAGCATTTT. Translating it yields CASSLSGGQPQHF. The chain carries TRBV27 and TRBJ1-5, with a possible D match to TRBD1 (6 bases). V was shortened by 0 bases and J by 6 bases, with 6 bases between the two germline ends. CDR1 MNHEY and CDR2 SMNVEV come from the germline V gene (reference sequence). The CDR3 length is 13 residues.

The sample holds a few counts of this clonotype. The CDR3 loop is CASSLFPGLAGGPAPDTQYF. CDR3 nucleotides: TGTGCCAGCAGCTTATTCCCGGGACTAGCGGGGGGGCCGGCGCCGGATACGCAGTATTTT. This chain uses TRBV7-8 with TRBJ2-3; 16 bases match TRBD2. Germline loops: CDR1 SGHVS, CDR2 FQNEAQ. After removal of 2 bases from V and 6 bases from J, the junction contained 14 bases not matched to a gene. The CDR3 has 20 amino acids.

The rearrangement links TRBV3-1 to TRBJ2-1; TRBD2 aligns across 9 bases. With 4 bases clipped from V and 3 bases from J, the junction kept 4 bases outside the gene matches. The CDR3 sequence is 15 residues long. Germline V gene lookup returns CDR1 LGHDT and CDR2 YNNKEL (reference sequence). The CDR3 DNA sequence: TGTGCCAGCAGCCCGCTAGCGGGGAGCTACAATGAGCAGTTCTTC. It yields the protein CASSPLAGSYNEQFF.

The CDR3 is CASSFGKSPLHF. CDR3 coding DNA: TGTGCCAGCAGTTTTGGGAAATCACCCCTCCACTTT. This chain links TRBV27 with TRBJ1-6; D not certain. Germline assignment: CDR1 MNHEY and CDR2 SMNVEV (reference sequence). Trimming removed 3 bases from V and 10 bases from J, with 7 bases in between. This CDR3 has 12 amino acids.

J is TRBJ2-3 and V is TRBV7-2; the D call may be TRBD1 or TRBD2 (7 bases each). Germline V gives CDR1 SGHTA, CDR2 FQGNSA. Trimming pared 4 bases from V and 2 bases from J, leaving 16 bases between. The CDR3 is 16 residues long. The CDR3 sequence is CASSSGQGGLTDTQYF. As DNA, the CDR3 is TGTGCCAGCAGCTCCGGCCAGGGGGGGCTCACAGATACGCAGTATTTT.

This clonotype has just a few counts. At one boundary the junction diverges from the germline segment, which might be a read error. The chain is built from TRBV7-7 and TRBJ2-3; the D is unclear. This CDR3 contains 16 residues. The germline V gene has CDR1 SSHAT and CDR2 FNYEAQ (reference sequence). The CDR3 region has the DNA TGTGCTAGCAGCTTAGGCCTCGAACCTGGCACAGATACGCAGTATTTT. Protein product: CASSLGLEPGTDTQYF. Variable domain in full (rest from reference TRBV7-7 and TRBJ2-3): GAGVSQSPRYKVTKRGQDVTLRCDPISSHATLYWYQQALGQGPEFLTYFNYEAQPDKSGLPSDRFSAERPEGSISTLTIQRTEQRDSAMYRCASSLGLEPGTDTQYFGPGTRLTVL.

The V call is TRBV3-1, the J call TRBJ1-4; the match to TRBD1 covers 8 bases. This CDR3 contains 15 residues. The V segment lost 2 bases and the J segment 7 bases; nucleotides outside the gene matches: 6. Germline CDR1 LGHDT, CDR2 YNNKEL (reference sequence). The CDR3 DNA follows: TGTGCCAGCAGCCAATTAGGAACAGGGGGTGAAAAACTGTTTTTT. Its protein is CASSQLGTGGEKLFF.

This clonotype has more than one count but fewer than ten. DNA for the CDR3: TGCGCCAGCAGCTTCAATGCTGGACCCGGCGATGAAAAACTGTTTTTT. Translated: CASSFNAGPGDEKLFF. This sequence joins TRBV5-1 and TRBJ1-4; unclear D gene. The V gene lost 2 bases and the J gene lost 6 bases, with 17 bases spanning the gap. CDR1 and CDR2 (germline): SGHRS, YFSETQ. This CDR3 is built from 16 residues.

This clonotype was detected a few times. The chain carries TRBV29-1 and TRBJ1-2; TRBD1 might be the D (5 bases). The CDR3 contains 11 residues. The germline gives CDR1 SQVTM, CDR2 ANQGSEA. The V end was cut by 6 bases, the J end by 5 bases, with 10 bases between. CDR3 DNA sequence: TGCAGCGTGGGAGGGGAATATGGCTACACCTTC. This codes for CSVGGEYGYTF.

CDR3 nucleotide sequence: TGTGCCACCGCGACAGAGAATGAGCAGTTCTTC. Translation: CATATENEQFF. The gene calls are TRBV10-3 and TRBJ2-1; weak D call: TRBD1 (5 bases). V dropped 10 bases and J dropped 7 bases, with 11 bases sitting between them. The CDR3 consists of 11 residues. CDR1 and CDR2 from the germline V gene are ENHRY and SYGVKD.